The sequence of this T cell receptor beta chain was determined in a study of blood T cell repertoires in COVID-19. Study-wide background: Collection of acute and convalescent COVID-19 samples took place in the United States, Italy and Spain. PBMCs, B-cell-depleted T cells, or T cells provided the cDNA or gDNA that made up the material.

The germline V gene has CDR1 SGHRS and CDR2 YFSETQ. V was pared by 3 bases and J by 1 base, with 8 bases of the junction left unmatched. CDR3 length: 17 amino acids. The table lists this clone with a few counts. In the source study's methods: Quantification of nucleated cells was approximated via reference gene primer amplification. The method was immunoSEQ multiplex PCR; TCRdb's version includes in-frame clones alone and lacks a portion of them. D and trimming come from the DNA, and the V and J calls and clone size come from that table. The sample has 62,000 or so clones; approximately 92% are singletons.

The clonotype originates from a man between 45 and 60 years old with active COVID-19. The sequenced sample consisted of peripheral blood. This chain links TRBV5-1 with TRBJ2-3, with TRBD2 matching over 10 bases. Written as DNA, the CDR3 is TGCGCCAGCAGCTCATCGGGACTAGCGTCAGGCACAGATACGCAGTATTTT. As protein: CASSSSGLASGTDTQYF.